Listed here are 12 T cell receptor beta chains from one sample, sequenced in a study of OX40 agonist ivuxolimab in advanced cancers. This table comes from immunoSEQ multiplex PCR, and its TCRdb copy is limited to in-frame clones, with some not included. The sample yields roughly 63,000 clones, 89% seen once. Sequencing used CD4+ or CD8+ T cells sorted from blood, obtained in a trial of the OX40 agonist ivuxolimab. These receptors all stem from an adult with an advanced solid tumor such as melanoma, head and neck, liver or kidney cancer.

The rearrangement links TRBV7-9 to TRBJ2-1; D is unclear. The V and J ends lost 4 bases and 4 bases respectively, with 5 bases between them. This CDR3 region has 12 residues. Germline CDR1 and CDR2: SEHNR and FQNEAQ (reference sequence). As DNA, the CDR3 is TGTGCCAGCAGCTCCCAGTACAATGAGCAGTTCTTC. Its protein product is CASSSQYNEQFF.

Here the CDR3 DNA reads TGTGCCAGCAGTTCAGCAGGGTCTGCGACTGAAGCTTTCTTT. Amino acid sequence: CASSSAGSATEAFF. This chain connects TRBV27 to TRBJ1-1, with D maybe TRBD1 (5 bases). This CDR3 contains 14 residues. CDR1 is MNHEY and CDR2 is SMNVEV in the germline V gene (reference sequence). Trimming removed 4 bases from V and 5 bases from J, with 14 bases in between.

The rearrangement uses TRBV7-8 and TRBJ1-2; 8 bases line up with TRBD1. This CDR3 is built from 16 residues. The germline gives CDR1 SGHVS, CDR2 FQNEAQ. Losses at the gene ends were 1 base for V and 2 bases for J; bases not matched to a gene: 6. CDR3 region: CASSLGRDRINYGYTF. CDR3 DNA sequence: TGTGCCAGCAGCTTAGGGAGGGACAGGATCAACTATGGCTACACCTTC.

This clone was seen only a few times. The chain carries TRBV19 and TRBJ2-2; unclear D gene. The germline gives CDR1 LNHDA, CDR2 SQIVND (reference sequence). The CDR3 has 12 amino acids. V lost 1 base and J 7 bases, leaving 4 bases between the germline ends. CDR3 sequence reads: CASSIVSGELFF. The CDR3 region has the DNA TGTGCCAGTAGTATAGTTAGCGGGGAGCTGTTTTTT.

The chain couples TRBV5-4 to TRBJ1-2; possible D gene TRBD1, 6 bases. CDR1 SGHNT and CDR2 YYREEE come from the germline V gene (reference sequence). The CDR3 sequence is 12 residues long. CDR3 sequence (DNA): TGTGCGATAACGGGGGCCGAGGATGGCTACACCTTC. Encoded protein: CAITGAEDGYTF.

The V call is TRBV27, the J call TRBJ1-3, with D possibly being TRBD1 (6 bases). Germline values: CDR1 MNHEY, CDR2 SMNVEV (reference sequence). The CDR3 length is 15 residues. The V and J ends lost 2 bases and 0 bases respectively, with 8 bases between them. The CDR3 loop is CASSLTGSSGNTIYF. The CDR3 DNA follows: TGTGCCAGCAGTTTAACAGGGAGCTCTGGAAACACCATATATTTT.

The chain uses TRBV5-4 and TRBJ2-3; D is uncertain. V was shortened by 1 base and J by 0 bases, with 9 bases between the two germline ends. The CDR3 runs to 15 residues. Germline CDR1 and CDR2: SGHNT and YYREEE (reference sequence). CDR3 sequence (DNA): TGTGCCAGCAGCTTGAGTTCGGTTAGCACAGATACGCAGTATTTT. Translation: CASSLSSVSTDTQYF.

The rearrangement joins TRBV9 to TRBJ2-7; 9 nucleotides agree with TRBD2. Unmatched junction bases numbered 8, after V lost 0 bases and J lost 7 bases. The CDR3 spans 15 residues. CDR1 is SGDLS and CDR2 is YYNGEE in the germline V gene. CDR3 in DNA: TGTGCCAGCAGCGTAGCTTCTAGCGGGGAGGGGGAGCAGTACTTC. Its protein product is CASSVASSGEGEQYF.

CDR3 region: CASSLLPGTSGRAYNEQFF. The DNA of the CDR3 is TGTGCCAGCAGCTTATTACCAGGGACTAGCGGGAGGGCTTACAATGAGCAGTTCTTC. The gene calls are TRBV7-7 and TRBJ2-1; 16 bases match TRBD2. Germline V lookup: CDR1 SSHAT, CDR2 FNYEAQ (reference sequence). The V segment lost 2 bases and the J segment 4 bases; nucleotides outside the gene matches: 8. The CDR3 is 19 amino acids.

This clone has a handful of counts. The gene calls are TRBV5-1 and TRBJ2-5; no reliable D call. The CDR3 totals 14 residues. V lost 0 bases, J lost 3 bases, and 9 bases lay in between. Looked up from germline, CDR1 is SGHRS and CDR2 is YFSETQ. CDR3 residues: CASSLVPEKETQYF. DNA for the CDR3: TGCGCCAGCAGCTTGGTACCAGAAAAAGAGACCCAGTACTTC.

This clone is a singleton in its sample. CDR3 bases: TGTGCCAGTAGTATAGTTTTGCCGGGACAGGGTCGGTATGAGCAGTTCTTC. This sequence encodes CASSIVLPGQGRYEQFF. The gene calls are TRBV19 and TRBJ2-1; TRBD1 agrees at 9 bases. V lost 1 base to trimming and J lost 8 bases; unmatched junction nucleotides: 12. Germline V gives CDR1 LNHDA, CDR2 SQIVND (reference sequence). CDR3 length: 17 residues.

V usage is TRBV2 and J usage is TRBJ1-1; D uncertain. Between the trimmed V and J ends, which lost 2 bases and 2 bases, there was a span of 12 bases. The CDR3 spans 15 residues. Germline CDR1 reads SNHLY; CDR2 reads FYNNEI. The CDR3 protein is CASSELFLVNTEAFF. The CDR3 region has the DNA TGTGCCAGCAGTGAACTGTTCCTAGTTAACACTGAAGCTTTCTTT. The whole variable domain, filled in from reference TRBV2 and TRBJ1-1, reads EPEVTQTPSHQVTQMGQEVILRCVPISNHLYFYWYRQILGQKVEFLVSFYNNEISEKSEIFDDQFSVERPDGSNFTLKIRSTKLEDSAMYFCASSELFLVNTEAFFGQGTRLTVV.